These 3 T cell receptor beta chains share one sample of origin, sequenced in a study of blood T cells in healthy people across ages. Using a J-beta primer mix together with a sample-barcoded 5' primer, a second PCR was run for roughly 7 to 11 cycles. TCRdb analysed the 5' RACE reads with MiXCR anew, one entry per CDR3 protein. The sample has around 800,000 distinct CDR3 sequences, more than 35% seen once. The sample taken for sequencing was blood. These receptors came from an elderly man in good health.

V is TRBV4-2 and J is TRBJ2-2; no clear D. The CDR3 runs 15 residues. CDR1 and CDR2 from the germline V gene are LGHNA and YNFKEQ. Trimming stripped 1 base from V and 4 bases from J, with 10 bases between. Written as DNA, the CDR3 is TGTGCCAGCAGCCAAGGCGGCCAGGCCACCGGGGAGCTGTTTTTT. This gives the protein CASSQGGQATGELFF.

This clonotype was counted ten times or more. The chain employs TRBV12-3 or TRBV12-4 and TRBJ2-1; no clear D. The V end was cut by 6 bases, the J end by 5 bases, with 8 bases between. This CDR3 contains 12 residues. Here the CDR3 reads CASSRENNEQFF. The CDR3 nucleotides are TGTGCCAGCAGCCGAGAAAACAATGAGCAGTTCTTC.

The rearrangement links TRBV6-6 to TRBJ2-4; 7 nucleotides line up with TRBD2. V trimming: 6 bases; J trimming: 15 bases; junction bases outside the gene matches: 11. The CDR3 has 12 amino acids. Germline V gene data show CDR1 as MNHNY and CDR2 as SVGAGI (reference sequence). CDR3 DNA: TGTGCCAGCAGGTTCAAAGGGACTACTCGGTACTTC. It encodes CASRFKGTTRYF.